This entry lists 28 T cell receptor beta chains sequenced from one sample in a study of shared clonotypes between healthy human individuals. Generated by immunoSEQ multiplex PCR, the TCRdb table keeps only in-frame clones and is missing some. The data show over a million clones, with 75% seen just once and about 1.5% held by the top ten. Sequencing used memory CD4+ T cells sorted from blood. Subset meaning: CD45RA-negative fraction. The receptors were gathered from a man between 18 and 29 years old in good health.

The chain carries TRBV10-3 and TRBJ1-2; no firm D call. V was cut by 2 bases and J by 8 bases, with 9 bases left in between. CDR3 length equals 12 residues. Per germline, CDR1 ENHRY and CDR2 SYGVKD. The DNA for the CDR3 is TGTGCCATCAGTGAGAACAGTAGGGGCTACACCTTC. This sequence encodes CAISENSRGYTF.

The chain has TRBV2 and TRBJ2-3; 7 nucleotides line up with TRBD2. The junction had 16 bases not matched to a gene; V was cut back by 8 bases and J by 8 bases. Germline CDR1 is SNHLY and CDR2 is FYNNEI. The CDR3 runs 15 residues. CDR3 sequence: CASHLEWGGAGTQYF. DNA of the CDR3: TGTGCCAGCCACTTAGAATGGGGAGGGGCGGGTACGCAGTATTTT.

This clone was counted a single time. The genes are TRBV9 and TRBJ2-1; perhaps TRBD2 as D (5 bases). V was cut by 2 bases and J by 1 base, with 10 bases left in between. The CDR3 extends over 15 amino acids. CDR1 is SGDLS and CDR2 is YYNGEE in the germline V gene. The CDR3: CASSVSDFSYNEQFF. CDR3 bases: TGTGCCAGCAGCGTTAGCGATTTTTCCTACAATGAGCAGTTCTTC.

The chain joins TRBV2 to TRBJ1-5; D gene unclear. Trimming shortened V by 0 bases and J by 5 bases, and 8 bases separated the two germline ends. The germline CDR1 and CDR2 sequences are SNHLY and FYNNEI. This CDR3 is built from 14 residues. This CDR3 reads CASSEAHGDQPQHF. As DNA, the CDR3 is TGTGCCAGCAGTGAAGCGCACGGGGATCAGCCCCAGCATTTT.

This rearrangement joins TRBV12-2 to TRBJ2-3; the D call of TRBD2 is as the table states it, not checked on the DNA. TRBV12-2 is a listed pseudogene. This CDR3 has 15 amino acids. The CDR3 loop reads CASRLSSGEADTQYF. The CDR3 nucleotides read TGTGCAAGTCGCTTAAGTTCCGGAGAAGCAGATACGCAGTATTTT.

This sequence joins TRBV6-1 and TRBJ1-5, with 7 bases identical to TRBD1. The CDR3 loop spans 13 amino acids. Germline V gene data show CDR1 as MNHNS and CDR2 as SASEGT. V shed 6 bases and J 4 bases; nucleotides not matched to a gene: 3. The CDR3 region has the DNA TGTGCCAGCAGCACGACAGGGAATCAGCCCCAGCATTTT. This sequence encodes CASSTTGNQPQHF.

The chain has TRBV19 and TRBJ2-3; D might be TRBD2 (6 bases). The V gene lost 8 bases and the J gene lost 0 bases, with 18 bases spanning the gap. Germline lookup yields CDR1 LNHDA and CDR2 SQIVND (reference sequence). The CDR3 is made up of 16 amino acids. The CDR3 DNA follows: TGTGCCAGTGCCCAACTCAGGGCGGGGAGCACAGATACGCAGTATTTT. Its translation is CASAQLRAGSTDTQYF.

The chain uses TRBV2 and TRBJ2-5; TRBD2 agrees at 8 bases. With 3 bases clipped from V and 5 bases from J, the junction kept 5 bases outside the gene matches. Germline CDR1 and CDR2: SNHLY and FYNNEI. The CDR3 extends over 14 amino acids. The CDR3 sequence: CASSDRTSMETQYF. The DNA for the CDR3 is TGTGCCAGCAGTGATAGGACTAGCATGGAGACCCAGTACTTC.

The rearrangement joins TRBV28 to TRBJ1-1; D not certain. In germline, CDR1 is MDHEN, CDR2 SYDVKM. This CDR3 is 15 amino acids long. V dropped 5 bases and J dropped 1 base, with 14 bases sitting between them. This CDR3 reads CASSGLRGPNTEAFF. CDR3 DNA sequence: TGTGCCAGCAGTGGCCTTCGAGGGCCGAACACTGAAGCTTTCTTT.

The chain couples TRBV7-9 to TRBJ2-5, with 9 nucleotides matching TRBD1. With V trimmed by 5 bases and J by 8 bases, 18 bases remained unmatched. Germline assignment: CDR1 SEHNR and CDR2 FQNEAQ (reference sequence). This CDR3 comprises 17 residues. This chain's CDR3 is CASSPRDREGGLGTQYF. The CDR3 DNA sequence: TGTGCCAGCAGCCCCCGGGACAGGGAAGGCGGCCTTGGCACCCAGTACTTC.

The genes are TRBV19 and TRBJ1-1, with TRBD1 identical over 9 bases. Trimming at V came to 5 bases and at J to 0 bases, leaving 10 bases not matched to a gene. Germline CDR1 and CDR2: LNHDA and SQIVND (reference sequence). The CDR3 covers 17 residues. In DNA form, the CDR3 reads TGTGCCAGTAGTCAAGGGACAGGGCGATCAATGAACACTGAAGCTTTCTTT. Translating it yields CASSQGTGRSMNTEAFF.

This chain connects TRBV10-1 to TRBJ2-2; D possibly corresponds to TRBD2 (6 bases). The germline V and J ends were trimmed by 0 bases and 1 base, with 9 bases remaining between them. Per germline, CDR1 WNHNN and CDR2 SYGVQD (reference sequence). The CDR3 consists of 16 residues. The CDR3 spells CASSESGTVNTGELFF. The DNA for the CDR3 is TGCGCCAGCAGTGAGTCAGGGACTGTGAACACCGGGGAGCTGTTTTTT.

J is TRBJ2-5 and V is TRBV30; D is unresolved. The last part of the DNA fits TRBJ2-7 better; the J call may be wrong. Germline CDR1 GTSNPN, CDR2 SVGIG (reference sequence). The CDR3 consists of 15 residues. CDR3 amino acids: CAWVYPGFLTYEQYF. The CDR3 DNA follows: TGTGCCTGGGTCTATCCGGGTTTTCTTACCTACGAGCAGTACTTC.

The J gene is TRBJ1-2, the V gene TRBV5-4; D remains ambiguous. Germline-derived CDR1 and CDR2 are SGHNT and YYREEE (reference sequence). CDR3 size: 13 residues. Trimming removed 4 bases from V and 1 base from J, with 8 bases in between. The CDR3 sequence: CASSGRNNYGYTF. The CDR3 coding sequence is TGTGCCAGCAGCGGGCGCAATAACTATGGCTACACCTTC. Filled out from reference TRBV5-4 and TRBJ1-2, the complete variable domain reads ETGVTQSPTHLIKTRGQQVTLRCSSQSGHNTVSWYQQALGQGPQFIFQYYREEENGRGNFPPRFSGLQFPNYSSELNVNALELDDSALYLCASSGRNNYGYTFGSGTRLTVV.

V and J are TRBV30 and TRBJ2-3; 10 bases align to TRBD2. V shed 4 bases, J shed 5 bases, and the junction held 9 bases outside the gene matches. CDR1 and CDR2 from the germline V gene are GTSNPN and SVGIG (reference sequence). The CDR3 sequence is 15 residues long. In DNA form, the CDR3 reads TGTGCCTGGACTAAGTCTAGCGGGAGTATAGATACGCAGTATTTT. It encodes CAWTKSSGSIDTQYF.

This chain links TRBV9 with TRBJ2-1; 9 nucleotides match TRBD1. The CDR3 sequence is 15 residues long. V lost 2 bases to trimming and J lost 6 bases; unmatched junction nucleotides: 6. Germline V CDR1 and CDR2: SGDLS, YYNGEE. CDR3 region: CASSVGQGGFNEQFF. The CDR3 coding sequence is TGTGCCAGCAGCGTGGGACAGGGTGGATTCAATGAGCAGTTCTTC.

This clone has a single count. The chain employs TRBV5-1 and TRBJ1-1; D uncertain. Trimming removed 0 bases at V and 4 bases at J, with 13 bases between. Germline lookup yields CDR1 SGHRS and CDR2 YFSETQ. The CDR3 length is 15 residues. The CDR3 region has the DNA TGCGCCAGCAGCTTGGACAGTTTCTCCAGCACTGAAGCTTTCTTT. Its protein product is CASSLDSFSSTEAFF. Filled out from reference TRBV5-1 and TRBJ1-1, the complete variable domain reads KAGVTQTPRYLIKTRGQQVTLSCSPISGHRSVSWYQQTPGQGLQFLFEYFSETQRNKGNFPGRFSGRQFSNSRSEMNVSTLELGDSALYLCASSLDSFSSTEAFFGQGTRLTVV.

The CDR3 DNA is TGTGCCAGCAGTTCGGGCAGATTAGGTGAAAAACTGTTTTTT. It encodes CASSSGRLGEKLFF. The gene calls are TRBV28 and TRBJ1-4; D is uncertain. The CDR3 has 14 amino acids. Germline CDR1 and CDR2: MDHEN and SYDVKM. V was clipped by 4 bases and J by 7 bases, with 13 bases between them.

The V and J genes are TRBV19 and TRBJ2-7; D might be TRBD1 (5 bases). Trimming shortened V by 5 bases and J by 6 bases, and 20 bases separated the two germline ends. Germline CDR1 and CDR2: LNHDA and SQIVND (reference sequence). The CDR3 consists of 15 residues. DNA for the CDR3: TGTGCCAGTAGTCCAGGAGTGGGGCGAGGTTTCGAGCAGTACTTC. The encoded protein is CASSPGVGRGFEQYF. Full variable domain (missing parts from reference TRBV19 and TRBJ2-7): DGGITQSPKYLFRKEGQNVTLSCEQNLNHDAMYWYRQDPGQGLRLIYYSQIVNDFQKGDIAEGYSVSREKKESFPLTVTSAQKNPTAFYLCASSPGVGRGFEQYFGPGTRLTVT.

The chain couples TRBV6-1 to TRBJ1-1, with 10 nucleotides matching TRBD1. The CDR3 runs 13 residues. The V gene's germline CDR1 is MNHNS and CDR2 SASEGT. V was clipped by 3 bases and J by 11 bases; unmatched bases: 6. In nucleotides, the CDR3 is TGTGCCAGCAGTGACAGGGACAGGGGAAAGGCTTTCTTT. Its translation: CASSDRDRGKAFF.

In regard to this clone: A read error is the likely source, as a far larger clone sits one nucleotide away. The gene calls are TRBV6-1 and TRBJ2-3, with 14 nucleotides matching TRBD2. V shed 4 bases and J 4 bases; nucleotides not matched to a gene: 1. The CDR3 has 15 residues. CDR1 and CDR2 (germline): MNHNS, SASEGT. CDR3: CASSGLAGGPDTQYF. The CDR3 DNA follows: TGTGCCAGCAGTGGACTAGCGGGAGGGCCAGATACGCAGTATTTT.

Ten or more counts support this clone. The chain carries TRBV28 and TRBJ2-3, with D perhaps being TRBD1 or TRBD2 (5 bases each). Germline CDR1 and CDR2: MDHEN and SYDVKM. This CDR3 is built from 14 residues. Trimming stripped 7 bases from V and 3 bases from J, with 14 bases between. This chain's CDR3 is CASMVRGGTDTQYF. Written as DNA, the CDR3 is TGTGCCAGCATGGTGAGGGGCGGAACAGATACGCAGTATTTT.

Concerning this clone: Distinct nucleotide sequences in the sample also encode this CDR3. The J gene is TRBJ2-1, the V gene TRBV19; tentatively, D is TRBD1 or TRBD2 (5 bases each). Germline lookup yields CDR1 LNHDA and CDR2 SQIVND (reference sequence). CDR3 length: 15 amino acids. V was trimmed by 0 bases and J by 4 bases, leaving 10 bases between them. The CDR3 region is CASSIEGPTYNEQFF. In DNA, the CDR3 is TGTGCCAGTAGTATAGAGGGACCGACTTACAATGAGCAGTTCTTC.

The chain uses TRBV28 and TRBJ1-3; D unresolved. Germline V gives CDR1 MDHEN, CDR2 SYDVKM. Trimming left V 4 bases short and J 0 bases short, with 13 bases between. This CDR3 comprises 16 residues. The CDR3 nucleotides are TGTGCCAGCAGTTCGGCTCGGAGAGCCTCTGGAAACACCATATATTTT. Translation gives CASSSARRASGNTIYF.

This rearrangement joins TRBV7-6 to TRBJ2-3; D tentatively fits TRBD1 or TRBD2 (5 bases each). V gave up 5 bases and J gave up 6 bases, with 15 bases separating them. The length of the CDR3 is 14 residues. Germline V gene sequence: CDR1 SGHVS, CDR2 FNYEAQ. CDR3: CASSGGRGSDTQYF. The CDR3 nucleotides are TGTGCCAGCAGCGGGGGTAGGGGCTCGGATACGCAGTATTTT.

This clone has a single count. The CDR3 sequence: CASTAGNTIYF. CDR3 bases: TGTGCCAGCACCGCTGGAAACACCATATATTTT. The V call is TRBV9, the J call TRBJ1-3, with D unresolved. In germline, CDR1 is SGDLS, CDR2 YYNGEE. V shed 6 bases and J shed 2 bases, with 3 bases lying between them. The CDR3 is 11 amino acids.

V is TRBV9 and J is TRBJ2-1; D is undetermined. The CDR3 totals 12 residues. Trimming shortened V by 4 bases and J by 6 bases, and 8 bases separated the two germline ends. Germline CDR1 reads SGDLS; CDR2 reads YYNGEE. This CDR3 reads CASSSPGNEQFF. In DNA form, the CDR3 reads TGTGCCAGCAGCTCCCCAGGCAATGAGCAGTTCTTC.

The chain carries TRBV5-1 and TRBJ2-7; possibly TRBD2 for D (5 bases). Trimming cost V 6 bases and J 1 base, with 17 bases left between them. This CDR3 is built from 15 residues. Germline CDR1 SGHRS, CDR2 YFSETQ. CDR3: CASNSAEVGSYEQYF. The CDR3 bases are TGCGCCAGCAACTCGGCGGAGGTAGGGTCCTACGAGCAGTACTTC. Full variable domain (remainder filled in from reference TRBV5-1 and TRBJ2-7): KAGVTQTPRYLIKTRGQQVTLSCSPISGHRSVSWYQQTPGQGLQFLFEYFSETQRNKGNFPGRFSGRQFSNSRSEMNVSTLELGDSALYLCASNSAEVGSYEQYFGPGTRLTVT.